There are a few counts of the clone carrying this TCR beta chain. TCRdb re-called the RT-PCR reads with MiXCR, one entry per CDR3 protein. The sample carries roughly 200,000 distinct CDR3 sequences, 38% recorded once. V was clipped by 0 bases and J by 7 bases, with 17 bases between them. This CDR3 region has 16 residues. In germline, CDR1 is SGHRS, CDR2 YFSETQ. These data belong to a study of patients and donors after allogeneic stem cell transplantation. This sequence was found in a human donor who was either an allogeneic HSCT recipient or a stem cell or donor lymphocyte infusion donor (not recorded which). It is not recorded whose cells these are; they may come from a transplant donor. Source material: blood, either unsorted or a sorted T cell fraction (not recorded which). This chain connects TRBV5-1 to TRBJ2-1; the D gene could be TRBD1 or TRBD2 (5 bases each). The CDR3 sequence: CASSLATGTWGNEQFF. The CDR3 bases are TGCGCCAGCAGCTTGGCCACGGGGACCTGGGGGAATGAGCAGTTCTTC. Variable domain in full (rest from reference TRBV5-1 and TRBJ2-1): KAGVTQTPRYLIKTRGQQVTLSCSPISGHRSVSWYQQTPGQGLQFLFEYFSETQRNKGNFPGRFSGRQFSNSRSEMNVSTLELGDSALYLCASSLATGTWGNEQFFGPGTRLTVL.